Presented here are 4 T cell receptor beta chains from one specimen sequenced in a study of neurological immune-mediated disorders. TCRdb ran MiXCR on the 5' RACE reads and lists one entry per CDR3 protein. The sample lists 100,000 to 150,000 distinct CDR3 sequences, about 3.2% occurring once. Sequencing was done on a sample of PBMCs. These receptors were taken from a woman under 40 with multiple sclerosis.

Ten or more counts support this clonotype. This rearrangement joins TRBV4-3 to TRBJ1-1; 8 nucleotides line up with TRBD1. The CDR3 spans 16 residues. The germline CDR1 and CDR2 sequences are LGHNA and YSLEER. Trimming took 6 bases from V and 0 from J; bases not matched to a gene: 9. The CDR3, as DNA: TGCGCCAGCAGTACCGGGACAGGCGGTATGAACACTGAAGCTTTCTTT. This sequence encodes CASSTGTGGMNTEAFF.

The V and J genes are TRBV7-2 and TRBJ2-3, with a tentative D call TRBD1 (6 bases). Trimming stripped 3 bases from V and 8 bases from J, with 18 bases between. The CDR3 totals 15 residues. The germline V gene has CDR1 SGHTA and CDR2 FQGNSA. For the CDR3, the DNA is TGTGCCAGCAGCTTGCTCCCCTCACAGGGTGGTACGCAGTATTTT. It translates to CASSLLPSQGGTQYF.

Details on this clonotype: A read error may be the cause here, since a much bigger clone is one base away. This rearrangement joins TRBV4-1 to TRBJ2-1; TRBD1 aligns across 7 bases. Germline loops: CDR1 MGHRA, CDR2 YSYEKL. The CDR3 totals 15 residues. Trimming cost V 3 bases and J 10 bases; bases outside gene matches: 12. CDR3 nucleotide sequence: TGCGCCAGCAGCCAGGTACAGGGGCAGAAGTACGAGCAGTTCTTC. Translation gives CASSQVQGQKYEQFF.

Many counts were recorded for this clonotype. The chain couples TRBV24-1 to TRBJ2-1; 9 nucleotides line up with TRBD2. Germline V gene data show CDR1 as KGHDR and CDR2 as SFDVKD. CDR3 length: 16 amino acids. J gave up 3 bases and V 4 bases, and 6 bases lay outside the gene matches. This chain's CDR3 is CATSDPTSGVYNEQFF. CDR3 nucleotide sequence: TGTGCCACCAGTGACCCGACTAGCGGAGTCTACAATGAGCAGTTCTTC.